This T cell receptor (beta chain) was captured by sequencing in a study of blood T cell repertoires in COVID-19. As for the study in general: The United States, Italy and Spain provided the acute and convalescent COVID-19 samples. T cells, B-cell-depleted T cells, or PBMCs supplied cDNA or gDNA.

CDR1 and CDR2 (germline): ENHRY, SYGVKD. This CDR3 region has 15 residues. With 9 bases clipped from V and 5 bases from J, the junction kept 7 bases outside the gene matches. Authors' methods: Nucleated cell number was recorded as an estimate derived from reference gene primer amplification. Generated by immunoSEQ multiplex PCR, the TCRdb table keeps only in-frame clones and is missing some. Clone size and the V and J calls come from that table; the DNA yielded D and trimming. This table has 85,000 to 100,000 clones, over 60% appearing once. The chain combines TRBV10-3 with TRBJ2-6; 10 bases fit TRBD1. The sequenced sample consisted of peripheral blood. The sequence was collected from a man aged 50 to 60 who had recovered from COVID-19. CDR3 amino acids: CAISDRGFRANVLTF. The CDR3 DNA is TGTGCCATTTCGGACAGGGGGTTTAGGGCCAACGTCCTGACTTTC.